This passage covers 18 T cell receptor beta chains from one sample sequenced in a study of blood T cell repertoires in COVID-19. The repertoire was sequenced with immunoSEQ multiplex PCR; TCRdb's copy has only in-frame clones and lacks some. The table lists over 200,000 clones, 75% to 90% of them singletons. The specimen sequenced was PBMCs or T cells enriched from blood (not recorded which). These receptors came from a woman in her 30s who had been exposed to COVID-19.

The rearrangement uses TRBV6-6 and TRBJ1-1; D unclear. Trimming removed 4 bases at V and 4 bases at J, with 13 bases between. Germline V gene data show CDR1 as MNHNY and CDR2 as SVGAGI (reference sequence). CDR3 length: 14 residues. The CDR3 DNA sequence: TGTGCCAGCAGTTGGGTGGAGTTGGGCACTGAAGCTTTCTTT. Encoded protein: CASSWVELGTEAFF.

The gene calls are TRBV9 and TRBJ2-7; tentatively, D is TRBD1 (5 bases). Germline V gene data show CDR1 as SGDLS and CDR2 as YYNGEE. The CDR3 is 13 residues long. V lost 4 bases and J lost 4, with 12 bases in between. The CDR3 DNA reads TGTGCCAGCAGCTCGGCCCCAGGGTACGAGCAGTACTTC. Encoded protein: CASSSAPGYEQYF.

This chain connects TRBV18 to TRBJ1-1; no firm D call. Germline V gene lookup returns CDR1 KGHSH and CDR2 LQKENI. This CDR3 is built from 11 residues. The ends were cut back, 3 bases at V and 7 bases at J, with 6 bases in the middle. CDR3 loop: CASSPLLEAFF. In DNA, the CDR3 is TGTGCCAGCTCACCTCTCCTTGAAGCTTTCTTT.

For this clone: The sample has other DNA sequences that encode this CDR3 too. The chain joins TRBV7-9 to TRBJ2-7, with D possibly TRBD2 on 6 matching bases. In germline, CDR1 is SEHNR, CDR2 FQNEAQ (reference sequence). V lost 1 base and J lost 4, with 11 bases in between. The CDR3 contains 14 residues. Here the CDR3 reads CASSLGRGRYEQYF. The CDR3 nucleotides are TGTGCCAGCAGCTTAGGGAGGGGTCGATACGAGCAGTACTTC.

The chain links TRBV15 to TRBJ2-5, with D hard to call. Germline CDR1 and CDR2: LNHNV and YYDKDF (reference sequence). The CDR3 is made up of 12 amino acids. Between the trimmed V and J ends, which lost 1 base and 5 bases, there was a span of 5 bases. The CDR3 DNA follows: TGTGCCACCAGCAGAGGACTTGAGACCCAGTACTTC. Amino acids: CATSRGLETQYF.

On this clone: Additional DNA sequences in this sample encode the identical CDR3. The V call is TRBV2, the J call TRBJ1-1; D call uncertain. V was cut by 6 bases and J by 2 bases, with 10 bases left in between. The CDR3 extends over 13 amino acids. In germline, CDR1 is SNHLY, CDR2 FYNNEI. This chain's CDR3 is CASSRETNTEAFF. The CDR3 DNA is TGTGCCAGCAGCCGGGAGACCAACACTGAAGCTTTCTTT. The full variable domain, rest sourced from reference TRBV2 and TRBJ1-1, is EPEVTQTPSHQVTQMGQEVILRCVPISNHLYFYWYRQILGQKVEFLVSFYNNEISEKSEIFDDQFSVERPDGSNFTLKIRSTKLEDSAMYFCASSRETNTEAFFGQGTRLTVV.

The chain couples TRBV19 to TRBJ1-2; TRBD1 might be the D (6 bases). The CDR3 is made up of 14 amino acids. The germline gives CDR1 LNHDA, CDR2 SQIVND (reference sequence). V was pared by 8 bases and J by 4 bases, with 17 bases between. The chain's CDR3 is CASRRYQGLYGYTF. For the CDR3, the DNA is TGTGCCAGTCGGAGGTACCAGGGGCTCTATGGCTACACCTTC. The entire variable domain, with the rest obtained from reference TRBV19 and TRBJ1-2, is as follows: DGGITQSPKYLFRKEGQNVTLSCEQNLNHDAMYWYRQDPGQGLRLIYYSQIVNDFQKGDIAEGYSVSREKKESFPLTVTSAQKNPTAFYLCASRRYQGLYGYTFGSGTRLTVV.

The rearrangement links TRBV9 to TRBJ1-3, with D maybe TRBD1 (6 bases). V lost 0 bases and J lost 5, with 9 bases in between. The CDR3 loop spans 14 amino acids. Per germline, CDR1 SGDLS and CDR2 YYNGEE. In DNA, the CDR3 is TGTGCCAGCAGCGTAGGGGACAACCGAAACACCATATATTTT. It specifies CASSVGDNRNTIYF.

V usage is TRBV9 and J usage is TRBJ1-3; D might be TRBD1 (5 bases). This CDR3 spans 18 amino acids. Trimming took off 3 bases at V and 2 bases at J, with 21 bases between the two ends. The germline V gene encodes CDR1 SGDLS and CDR2 YYNGEE. The CDR3 nucleotides are TGTGCCAGCAGCGCCACTTCAGGGAACTTATTGGCTGGAAACACCATATATTTT. Its translation: CASSATSGNLLAGNTIYF.

The rearrangement uses TRBV6-5 and TRBJ1-1; D unresolved. Trimming shortened V by 5 bases and J by 3 bases, and 10 bases separated the two germline ends. CDR3 length: 13 residues. Per germline, CDR1 MNHEY and CDR2 SVGAGI. CDR3 in DNA: TGTGCCAGCAGTCCTAGACGGTACACTGAAGCTTTCTTT. Translation gives CASSPRRYTEAFF.

The rearrangement joins TRBV10-3 to TRBJ1-6; 10 bases are shared with TRBD1. The CDR3 has 13 residues. Germline trimming cut 4 bases from V and 9 bases from J; bases unmatched to any gene: 0. Germline V gene data show CDR1 as ENHRY and CDR2 as SYGVKD. The CDR3 loop is CAISGTGGSPLHF. CDR3 coding DNA: TGTGCCATCAGTGGGACAGGGGGTTCACCCCTCCACTTT.

The gene calls are TRBV7-6 and TRBJ1-1; 7 nucleotides line up with TRBD1. This CDR3 has 13 amino acids. Germline loops: CDR1 SGHVS, CDR2 FNYEAQ. V was pared by 5 bases and J by 6 bases, with 6 bases of the junction left unmatched. In DNA, the CDR3 is TGTGCCAGCAGCCCTTCCAGGGGGTCTGAAGCTTTCTTT. It specifies CASSPSRGSEAFF.

The chain carries TRBV3-1 (or the pseudogene TRBV3-2) and TRBJ2-7, with D perhaps matching TRBD1 (5 bases). CDR1 is LGHDT, CDR2 YNNKEL, per germline (reference sequence). This CDR3 has 16 residues. V was cut by 0 bases and J by 2 bases, with 14 bases left in between. The chain's CDR3 is CASSQDARQGPYEQYF. CDR3 sequence (DNA): TGTGCCAGCAGCCAAGATGCGCGGCAGGGTCCCTACGAGCAGTACTTC.

This clone was found once. The chain uses TRBV7-9 and TRBJ2-2; maybe TRBD2 (5 bases). V gave up 8 bases and J gave up 5 bases, with 24 bases separating them. This CDR3 region has 17 residues. Looked up from germline, CDR1 is SEHNR and CDR2 is FQNEAQ (reference sequence). The CDR3 nucleotides read TGTGCCAGCCAACTCCCAAGGCCCAGCCGAGGGACCGGGGAGCTGTTTTTT. Its translation: CASQLPRPSRGTGELFF.

J is TRBJ2-7 and V is TRBV9, with a possible D match to TRBD1 (6 bases). The CDR3 has 14 residues. Trimming cost V 3 bases and J 3 bases, with 13 bases left between them. Germline V gene sequence: CDR1 SGDLS, CDR2 YYNGEE. The DNA of the CDR3 is TGTGCCAGCAGCGACTCGACAGGCAACTACGAGCAGTACTTC. It codes for CASSDSTGNYEQYF.

In its sample, this clone was seen once. The V gene is TRBV4-2, the J gene TRBJ2-2; D may be TRBD2 (5 bases). The CDR3 contains 14 residues. The germline V and J ends were trimmed by 4 bases and 0 bases, with 6 bases remaining between them. Germline V CDR1 and CDR2: LGHNA, YNFKEQ. The CDR3 region is CASSRETNTGELFF. In nucleotides, the CDR3 is TGTGCCAGCAGCCGGGAGACGAACACCGGGGAGCTGTTTTTT.

This chain connects TRBV11-3 to TRBJ2-5; 13 bases agree with TRBD2. V was clipped by 5 bases and J by 3 bases; unmatched bases: 3. The CDR3 loop spans 15 amino acids. CDR1 and CDR2 (germline): SGHNT, YENEEA. The CDR3 loop reads CASSPGTSGKETQYF. In DNA, the CDR3 is TGTGCCAGCAGCCCCGGGACTAGCGGGAAAGAGACCCAGTACTTC.

The chain joins TRBV4-2 to TRBJ2-3; the match to TRBD2 covers 11 bases. Germline V CDR1 and CDR2: LGHNA, YNFKEQ. V lost 2 bases and J lost 0; bases outside the gene matches: 7. The CDR3 contains 18 residues. As DNA, the CDR3 is TGTGCCAGCAGCCAACCATCCTCTAGCGGGAGGAGCACAGATACGCAGTATTTT. This encodes CASSQPSSSGRSTDTQYF.